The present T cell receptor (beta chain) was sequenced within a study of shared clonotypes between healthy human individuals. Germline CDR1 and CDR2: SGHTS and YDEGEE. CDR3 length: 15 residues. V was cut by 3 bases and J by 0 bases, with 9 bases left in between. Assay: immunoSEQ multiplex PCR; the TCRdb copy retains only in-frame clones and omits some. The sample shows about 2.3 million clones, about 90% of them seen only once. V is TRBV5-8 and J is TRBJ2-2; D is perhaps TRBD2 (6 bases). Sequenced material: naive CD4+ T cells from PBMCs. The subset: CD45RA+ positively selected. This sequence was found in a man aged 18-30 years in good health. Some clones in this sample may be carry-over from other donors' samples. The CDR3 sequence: CASSWEAANTGELFF. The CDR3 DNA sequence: TGTGCCAGCAGCTGGGAGGCAGCGAACACCGGGGAGCTGTTTTTT. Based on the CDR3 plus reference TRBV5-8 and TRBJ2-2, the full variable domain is EAGVTQSPTHLIKTRGQQATLRCSPISGHTSVYWYQQALGLGLQFLLWYDEGEERNRGNFPPRFSGRQFPNYSSELNVNALELEDSALYLCASSWEAANTGELFFGEGSRLTVL.